Here is one T cell receptor (beta chain) with its context. This sample is part of a study of shared T cell receptors in the human thymus. CDR3 length: 13 amino acids. V was pared by 5 bases and J by 1 base, with 5 bases between. Looked up from germline, CDR1 is MDHEN and CDR2 is SYDVKM. Measured with immunoSEQ multiplex PCR; TCRdb has only the in-frame clones, and not every one. The repertoire consists of some 760,000 clones, with roughly 85% occurring once and the leading ten covering about 0.011%. In addition, the sample was reused for a study of human thymus T cells. That investigation notes: Resections from corrective heart surgery provided thymus tissue. Seemingly biased V and J gene usage marked thymic and blood repertoires. Unrelated individuals had highly overlapping thymic repertoires, as reported in related research.

This chain uses TRBV28 with TRBJ2-2, with TRBD2 as a possible D gene (5 bases). The sequenced sample was thymocytes. The receptor was derived from a girl under three years old with a congenital heart defect. Here the CDR3 DNA reads TGTGCCAGCAGTGGGAGGAACACCGGGGAGCTGTTTTTT. It yields the protein CASSGRNTGELFF.